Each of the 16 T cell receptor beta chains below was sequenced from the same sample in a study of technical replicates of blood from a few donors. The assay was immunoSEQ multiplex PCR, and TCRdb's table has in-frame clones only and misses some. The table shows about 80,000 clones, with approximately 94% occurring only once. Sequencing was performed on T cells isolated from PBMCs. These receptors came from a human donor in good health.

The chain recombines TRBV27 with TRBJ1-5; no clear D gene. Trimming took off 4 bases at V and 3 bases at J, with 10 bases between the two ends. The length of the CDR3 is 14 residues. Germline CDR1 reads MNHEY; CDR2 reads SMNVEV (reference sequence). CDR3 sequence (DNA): TGTGCCAGCAGTTCCCTCGGGAACAATCAGCCCCAGCATTTT. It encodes CASSSLGNNQPQHF.

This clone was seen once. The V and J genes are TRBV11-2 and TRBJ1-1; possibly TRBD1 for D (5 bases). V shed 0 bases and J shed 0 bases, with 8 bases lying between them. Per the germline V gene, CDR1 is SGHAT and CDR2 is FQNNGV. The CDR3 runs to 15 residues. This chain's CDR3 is CASSLDGGVNTEAFF. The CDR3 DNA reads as TGTGCCAGCAGCTTAGACGGGGGGGTGAACACTGAAGCTTTCTTT.

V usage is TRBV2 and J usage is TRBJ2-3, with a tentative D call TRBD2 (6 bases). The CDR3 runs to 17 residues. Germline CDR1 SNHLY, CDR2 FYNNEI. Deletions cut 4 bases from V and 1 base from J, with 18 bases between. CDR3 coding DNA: TGTGCCAGCAGTGCCAAGATTGGGGGGATTGGCACAGATACGCAGTATTTT. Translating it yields CASSAKIGGIGTDTQYF.

The CDR3, as DNA: TGTGCCACCTTATTAGCGGGAGAGCACGGTGAGCAGTTCTTC. It is translated as CATLLAGEHGEQFF. The chain couples TRBV6-6 to TRBJ2-1, with 9 bases identical to TRBD2. CDR1 and CDR2 from the germline V gene are MNHNY and SVGAGI (reference sequence). V shed 10 bases, J shed 9 bases, and the junction held 13 bases outside the gene matches. The CDR3 runs 14 residues.

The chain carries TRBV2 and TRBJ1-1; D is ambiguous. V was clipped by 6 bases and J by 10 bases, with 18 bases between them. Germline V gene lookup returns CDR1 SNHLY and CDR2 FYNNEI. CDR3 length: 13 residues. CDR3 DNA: TGTGCCAGCAGGGAAAGGTGGCAGGTCGCAGCTTTCTTT. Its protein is CASRERWQVAAFF.

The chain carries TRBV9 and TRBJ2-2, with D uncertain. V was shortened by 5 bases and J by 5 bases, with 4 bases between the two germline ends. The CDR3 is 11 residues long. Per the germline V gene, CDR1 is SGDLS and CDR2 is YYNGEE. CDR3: CASSRTGELFF. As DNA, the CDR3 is TGTGCCAGCAGTCGGACCGGGGAGCTGTTTTTT. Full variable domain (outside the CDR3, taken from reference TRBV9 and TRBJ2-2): DSGVTQTPKHLITATGQRVTLRCSPRSGDLSVYWYQQSLDQGLQFLIQYYNGEERAKGNILERFSAQQFPDLHSELNLSSLELGDSALYFCASSRTGELFFGEGSRLTVL.

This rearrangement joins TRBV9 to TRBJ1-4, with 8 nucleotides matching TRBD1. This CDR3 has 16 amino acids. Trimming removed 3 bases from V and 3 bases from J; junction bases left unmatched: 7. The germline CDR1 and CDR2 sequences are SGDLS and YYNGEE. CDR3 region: CASSENQGAPNEKLFF. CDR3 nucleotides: TGTGCCAGCAGCGAGAACCAGGGGGCCCCTAATGAAAAACTGTTTTTT.

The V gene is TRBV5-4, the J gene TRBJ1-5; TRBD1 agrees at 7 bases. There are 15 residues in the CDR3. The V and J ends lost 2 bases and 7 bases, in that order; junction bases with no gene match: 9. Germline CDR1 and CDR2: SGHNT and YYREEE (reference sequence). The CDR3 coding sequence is TGTGCCAGCAGCTTAGATTTACAGGGGTGGCAGCCCCAGCATTTT. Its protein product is CASSLDLQGWQPQHF.

Here the CDR3 DNA reads TGTGCCAGTAGGGGAAGGAACGAGCAGTACTTC. Translation gives CASRGRNEQYF. The chain uses TRBV6-5 and TRBJ2-7, with D maybe TRBD1 (5 bases). The germline V and J ends were trimmed by 9 bases and 5 bases, with 11 bases remaining between them. Germline CDR1 MNHEY, CDR2 SVGAGI. CDR3 length: 11 amino acids.

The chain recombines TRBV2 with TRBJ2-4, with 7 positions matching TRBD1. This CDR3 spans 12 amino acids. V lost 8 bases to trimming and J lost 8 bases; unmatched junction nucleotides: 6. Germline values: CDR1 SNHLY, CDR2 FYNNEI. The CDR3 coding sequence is TGTGCCAGCGCCAGACAGGGACACATTCAGTACTTC. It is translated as CASARQGHIQYF.

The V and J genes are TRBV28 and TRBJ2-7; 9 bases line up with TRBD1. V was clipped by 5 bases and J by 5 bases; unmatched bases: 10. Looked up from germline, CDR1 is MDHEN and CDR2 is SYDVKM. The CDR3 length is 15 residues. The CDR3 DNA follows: TGTGCCAGCAGTACGAGGGGACAGGGAGTGGACGAGCAGTACTTC. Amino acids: CASSTRGQGVDEQYF.

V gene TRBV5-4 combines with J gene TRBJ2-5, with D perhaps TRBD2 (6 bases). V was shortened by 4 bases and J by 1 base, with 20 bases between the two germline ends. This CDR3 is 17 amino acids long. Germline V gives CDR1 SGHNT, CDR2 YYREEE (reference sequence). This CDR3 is CASSGSWGVRGQETQYF. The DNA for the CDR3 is TGTGCCAGCAGCGGATCATGGGGGGTTAGGGGCCAAGAGACCCAGTACTTC.

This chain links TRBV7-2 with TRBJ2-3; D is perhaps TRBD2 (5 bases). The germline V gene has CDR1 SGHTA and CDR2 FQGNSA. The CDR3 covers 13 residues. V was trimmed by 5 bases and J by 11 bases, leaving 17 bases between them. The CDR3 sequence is CASSAQRVGMQYF. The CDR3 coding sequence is TGTGCCAGCAGCGCCCAACGGGTCGGGATGCAGTATTTT.

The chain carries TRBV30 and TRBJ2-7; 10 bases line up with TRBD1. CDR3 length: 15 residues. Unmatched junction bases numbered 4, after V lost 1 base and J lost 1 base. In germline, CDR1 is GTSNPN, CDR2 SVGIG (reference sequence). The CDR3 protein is CAWSADRGLSYEQYF. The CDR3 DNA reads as TGTGCCTGGAGTGCAGACAGGGGGCTTTCCTACGAGCAGTACTTC.

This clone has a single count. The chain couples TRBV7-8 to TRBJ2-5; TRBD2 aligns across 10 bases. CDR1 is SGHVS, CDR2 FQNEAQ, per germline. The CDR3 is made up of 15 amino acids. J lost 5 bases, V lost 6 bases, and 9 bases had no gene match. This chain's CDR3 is CASSSSGSSMETQYF. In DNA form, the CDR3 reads TGTGCCAGCAGTTCTAGCGGGAGCTCTATGGAGACCCAGTACTTC.

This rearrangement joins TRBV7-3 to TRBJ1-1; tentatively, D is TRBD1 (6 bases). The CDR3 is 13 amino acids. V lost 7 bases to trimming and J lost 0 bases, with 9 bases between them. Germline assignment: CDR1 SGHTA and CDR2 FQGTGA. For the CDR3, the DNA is TGTGCCAGCACGGACAGCATGAACACTGAAGCTTTCTTT. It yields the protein CASTDSMNTEAFF.